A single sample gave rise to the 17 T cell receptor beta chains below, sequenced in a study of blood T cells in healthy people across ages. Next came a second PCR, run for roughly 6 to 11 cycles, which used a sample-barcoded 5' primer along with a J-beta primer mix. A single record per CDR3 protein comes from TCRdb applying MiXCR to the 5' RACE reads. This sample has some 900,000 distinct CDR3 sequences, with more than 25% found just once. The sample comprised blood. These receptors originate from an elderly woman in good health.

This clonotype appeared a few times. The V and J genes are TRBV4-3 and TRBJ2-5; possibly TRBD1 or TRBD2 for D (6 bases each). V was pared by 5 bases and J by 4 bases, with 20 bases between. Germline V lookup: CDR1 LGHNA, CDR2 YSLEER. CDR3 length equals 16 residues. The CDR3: CASSEGSKGGPETQYF. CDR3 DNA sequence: TGCGCCAGCAGCGAAGGGTCGAAGGGGGGCCCAGAGACCCAGTACTTC.

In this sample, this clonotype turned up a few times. The CDR3: CASSLAREGPQHF. CDR3 nucleotides: TGTGCCAGCAGCTTAGCGAGGGAGGGACCCCAGCATTTT. The rearrangement uses TRBV7-9 and TRBJ1-5; unclear D gene. V was clipped by 0 bases and J by 10 bases, with 10 bases between them. Germline V gives CDR1 SEHNR, CDR2 FQNEAQ (reference sequence). This CDR3 has 13 amino acids. Complete variable domain (other parts from reference TRBV7-9 and TRBJ1-5): DTGVSQNPRHKITKRGQNVTFRCDPISEHNRLYWYRQTLGQGPEFLTYFQNEAQLEKSRLLSDRFSAERPKGSFSTLEIQRTEQGDSAMYLCASSLAREGPQHFGDGTRLSIL.

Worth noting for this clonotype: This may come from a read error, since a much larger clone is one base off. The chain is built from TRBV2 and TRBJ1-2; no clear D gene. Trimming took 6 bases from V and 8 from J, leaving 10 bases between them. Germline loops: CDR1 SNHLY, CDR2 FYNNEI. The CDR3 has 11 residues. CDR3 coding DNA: TGTGCCAGCAGGGAACTCGCGGGCTACACCTTC. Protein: CASRELAGYTF.

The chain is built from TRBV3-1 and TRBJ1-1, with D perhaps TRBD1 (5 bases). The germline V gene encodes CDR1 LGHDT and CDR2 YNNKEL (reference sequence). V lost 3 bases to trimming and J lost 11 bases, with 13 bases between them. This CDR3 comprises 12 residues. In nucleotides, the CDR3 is TGTGCCAGCAGCCATTCGGGGGGGTCTGCTTTCTTT. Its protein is CASSHSGGSAFF.

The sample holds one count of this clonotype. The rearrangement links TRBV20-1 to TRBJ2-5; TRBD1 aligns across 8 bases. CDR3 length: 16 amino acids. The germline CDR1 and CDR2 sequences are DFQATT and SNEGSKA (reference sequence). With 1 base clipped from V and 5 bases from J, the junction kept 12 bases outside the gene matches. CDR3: CSARVSIGTGLETQYF. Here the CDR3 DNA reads TGCAGTGCTAGAGTTTCCATTGGGACAGGTTTGGAGACCCAGTACTTC.

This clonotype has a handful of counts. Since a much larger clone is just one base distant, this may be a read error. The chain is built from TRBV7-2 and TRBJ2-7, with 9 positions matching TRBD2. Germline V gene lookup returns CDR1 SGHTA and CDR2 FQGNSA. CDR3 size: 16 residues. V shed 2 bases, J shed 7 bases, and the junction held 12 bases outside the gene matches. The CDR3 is CASSLNSGGLYNEQYF. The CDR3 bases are TGTGCCAGCAGCTTAAATAGCGGGGGCCTCTACAATGAGCAGTACTTC.

DNA for the CDR3: TGTGCCAGCAGCTTAAAACAGCTCGCGGGAACTAACTATGGCTACACCTTC. As protein: CASSLKQLAGTNYGYTF. The chain couples TRBV7-9 to TRBJ1-2; no reliable D call. Trimming stripped 2 bases from V and 0 bases from J, with 16 bases between. CDR3 length equals 17 residues. Germline loops: CDR1 SEHNR, CDR2 FQNEAQ (reference sequence).

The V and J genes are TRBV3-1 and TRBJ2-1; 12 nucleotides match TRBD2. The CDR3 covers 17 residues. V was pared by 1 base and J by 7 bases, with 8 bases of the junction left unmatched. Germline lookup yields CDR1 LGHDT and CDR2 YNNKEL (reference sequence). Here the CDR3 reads CASSQGPLAGGPNEQFF. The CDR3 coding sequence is TGTGCCAGCAGCCAAGGTCCCCTAGCGGGGGGGCCAAATGAGCAGTTCTTC.

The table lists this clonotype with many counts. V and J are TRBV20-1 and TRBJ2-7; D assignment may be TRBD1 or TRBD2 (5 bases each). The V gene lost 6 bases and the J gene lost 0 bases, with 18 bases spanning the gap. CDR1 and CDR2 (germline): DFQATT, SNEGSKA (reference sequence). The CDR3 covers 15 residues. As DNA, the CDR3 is TGCAGTGCCCTGAGGGGAGCCACCCACTCCTACGAGCAGTACTTC. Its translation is CSALRGATHSYEQYF.

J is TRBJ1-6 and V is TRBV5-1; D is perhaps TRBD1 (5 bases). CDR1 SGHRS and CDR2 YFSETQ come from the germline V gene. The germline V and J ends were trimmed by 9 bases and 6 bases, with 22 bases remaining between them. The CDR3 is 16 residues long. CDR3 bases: TGCGCCACCAGAGGGACGGACGGGAATCCTAATTCACCCCTCCACTTT. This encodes CATRGTDGNPNSPLHF.

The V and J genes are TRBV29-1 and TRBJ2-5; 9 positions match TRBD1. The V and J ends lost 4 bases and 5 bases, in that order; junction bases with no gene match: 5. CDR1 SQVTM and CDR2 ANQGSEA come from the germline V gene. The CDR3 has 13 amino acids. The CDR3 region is CSVGTGVGETQYF. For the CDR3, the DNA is TGCAGCGTTGGGACAGGGGTTGGGGAGACCCAGTACTTC.

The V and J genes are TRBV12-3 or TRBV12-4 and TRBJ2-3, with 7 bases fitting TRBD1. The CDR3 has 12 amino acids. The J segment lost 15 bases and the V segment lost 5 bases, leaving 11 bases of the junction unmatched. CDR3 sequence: CASSRDSGIIYF. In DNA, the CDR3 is TGTGCCAGCAGTCGGGACAGTGGTATAATCTATTTT.

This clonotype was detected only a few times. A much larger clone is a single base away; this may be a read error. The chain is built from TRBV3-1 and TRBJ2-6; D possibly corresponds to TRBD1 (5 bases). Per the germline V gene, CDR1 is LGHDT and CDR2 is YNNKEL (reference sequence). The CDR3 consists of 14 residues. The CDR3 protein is CASTAASGANVRTF. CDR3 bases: TGTGCCAGCACCGCAGCTTCTGGGGCCAACGTCCGGACTTTC.

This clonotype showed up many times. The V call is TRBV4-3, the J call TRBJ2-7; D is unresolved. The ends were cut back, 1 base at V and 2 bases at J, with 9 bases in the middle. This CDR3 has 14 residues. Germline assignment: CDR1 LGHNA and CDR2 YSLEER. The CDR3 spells CASSQAVQTYEQYF. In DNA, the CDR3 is TGCGCCAGCAGCCAAGCGGTTCAGACCTACGAGCAGTACTTC.

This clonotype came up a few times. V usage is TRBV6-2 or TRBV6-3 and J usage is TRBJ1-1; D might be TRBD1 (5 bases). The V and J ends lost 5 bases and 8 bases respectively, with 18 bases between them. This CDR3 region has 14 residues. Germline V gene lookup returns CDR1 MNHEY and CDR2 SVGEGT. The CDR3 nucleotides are TGTGCCAGCAGTGAGAATTCAGGGATTAGGGAAGCTTTCTTT. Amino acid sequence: CASSENSGIREAFF.

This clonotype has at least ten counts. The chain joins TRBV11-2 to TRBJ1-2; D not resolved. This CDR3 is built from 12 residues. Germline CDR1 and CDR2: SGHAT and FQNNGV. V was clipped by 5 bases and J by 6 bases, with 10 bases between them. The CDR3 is CASSKERDGYTF. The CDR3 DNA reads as TGTGCCAGCAGCAAAGAACGGGATGGCTACACCTTC. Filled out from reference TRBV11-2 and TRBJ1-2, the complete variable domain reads EAGVAQSPRYKIIEKRQSVAFWCNPISGHATLYWYQQILGQGPKLLIQFQNNGVVDDSQLPKDRFSAERLKGVDSTLKIQPAKLEDSAVYLCASSKERDGYTFGSGTRLTVV.

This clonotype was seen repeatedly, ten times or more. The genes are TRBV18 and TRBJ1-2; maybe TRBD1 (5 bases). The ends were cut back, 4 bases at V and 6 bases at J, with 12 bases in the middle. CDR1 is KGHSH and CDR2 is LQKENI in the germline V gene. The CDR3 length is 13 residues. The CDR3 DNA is TGTGCCAGCTCACGGGGGACGGCCGATGGCTACACCTTC. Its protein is CASSRGTADGYTF. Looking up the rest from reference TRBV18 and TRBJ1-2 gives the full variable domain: NAGVMQNPRHLVRRRGQEARLRCSPMKGHSHVYWYRQLPEEGLKFMVYLQKENIIDESGMPKERFSAEFPKEGPSILRIQQVVRGDSAAYFCASSRGTADGYTFGSGTRLTVV.